This TCR beta chain was sequenced during a study of T cells in Graves' hyperthyroidism and ophthalmopathy. This clonotype was seen repeatedly, ten times or more. The CDR3 is 17 residues long. The germline gives CDR1 MGHDK, CDR2 SYGVNS. Trimming stripped 2 bases from V and 8 bases from J, with 22 bases between. The source material, RNA transcripts, was used to amplify TCR beta CDR3 regions. The TCR CDR3 first-round RT-PCR relied on the HTBI primer set. TCRdb re-analysed the multiplex PCR reads in MiXCR, keeping a single row per CDR3 protein. The sample contains about 700,000 distinct CDR3 sequences, roughly 46% of which appear only once. Diagnoses were made from clinical symptoms, serum measures (thyroxine and TRAb), thyroid ultrasound and orbital computed tomography.

The sequenced sample was peripheral blood or thyroid tissue (not recorded which). The chain joins TRBV25-1 to TRBJ1-5, with D perhaps matching TRBD1 (6 bases). The TCR comes from an adult man with Graves' disease, either hyperthyroidism or ophthalmopathy (not recorded which). CDR3 bases: TGTGCCAGCAGTGAAGGGGGATGGGGGGCAATAAATGAGCCCCAGCATTTT. Its protein is CASSEGGWGAINEPQHF.